Given below is one T cell receptor beta chain in context. No antigen is known for it. The data were produced by immunoSEQ multiplex PCR, yet TCRdb's version contains in-frame clones alone and is incomplete. The data hold about 2.1 million clones, with around 95% observed a single time. The naive CD8 fraction comprised CD45RO-negative cells positively selected for CCR7 and excluded terminally differentiated effector memory CD45RA+ cells. This record comes from a study of shared clonotypes between healthy human individuals. Overall study: The study drew on two women and a few men aged 18 to 49 as donors. Overall study results and limits: Shared across four donors were about 4.8% of the naive CD4 clonotypes. Naive subsets, compared against memory subsets, generally had larger estimated richness values.

This CDR3 has 14 residues. V gave up 7 bases and J gave up 7 bases, with 18 bases separating them. CDR1 is SGHDT and CDR2 is YYEEEE in the germline V gene. The sequence was collected from a man aged 18 to 29 in good health. Some clones in this sample may be carry-over from other donors' samples. The genes are TRBV5-6 and TRBJ2-1; D is unresolved. Sequencing used naive CD8+ T cells from PBMCs. CDR3 sequence reads: CASDNVGVSNEQFF. In DNA, the CDR3 is TGTGCCAGCGACAACGTTGGAGTTAGTAATGAGCAGTTCTTC.